This entry lists 24 T cell receptor beta chains sequenced from one sample in a study of T-cell reconstitution after alpha-beta-depleted transplantation in children. Preparing the TCRbeta library involved the use of unique molecular identifiers. TCRdb re-derived calls from the PCR reads in MiXCR, one entry per CDR3 protein. The table shows 90,000 to 130,000 distinct CDR3 sequences, with approximately 6.4% occurring only once. The starting material was PBMCs, mostly from graft donor cells, obtained 360 days after TCRalphabeta/CD19-depleted stem cell transplant. Receptor source: a male patient aged 2-15 years who had a stem cell transplant for acute lymphoblastic leukemia, so the T cells may come from the graft donor.

This clonotype is categorized as large (0.1 to 1%). The rearrangement uses TRBV9 and TRBJ2-1; the D call may be TRBD1 or TRBD2 (5 bases each). This CDR3 contains 14 residues. In germline, CDR1 is SGDLS, CDR2 YYNGEE. The V and J ends lost 5 bases and 4 bases respectively, with 13 bases between them. This chain's CDR3 is CASRNRDDYNEQFF. The CDR3 DNA is TGTGCCAGCAGGAACCGGGACGATTACAATGAGCAGTTCTTC.

This clonotype was found many times. The chain combines TRBV4-3 with TRBJ1-6; D might be TRBD1 (6 bases). Germline values: CDR1 LGHNA, CDR2 YSLEER. Trimming pared 4 bases from V and 7 bases from J, leaving 11 bases between. CDR3 length: 14 amino acids. The CDR3 DNA reads TGCGCCAGCAGCCCTTCGACAGGAAATTCACCCCTCCACTTT. This translates into CASSPSTGNSPLHF.

In this sample, this clonotype turned up many times. DNA for the CDR3: TGTGCCAGCAGCGCTGGGGGGGAAGCGGGGAGCACAGATACGCAGTATTTT. It yields the protein CASSAGGEAGSTDTQYF. V gene TRBV9 combines with J gene TRBJ2-3; 7 bases match TRBD2. V was pared by 3 bases and J by 0 bases, with 10 bases of the junction left unmatched. Germline values: CDR1 SGDLS, CDR2 YYNGEE. The CDR3 is made up of 17 amino acids. Complete variable domain (other parts from reference TRBV9 and TRBJ2-3): DSGVTQTPKHLITATGQRVTLRCSPRSGDLSVYWYQQSLDQGLQFLIQYYNGEERAKGNILERFSAQQFPDLHSELNLSSLELGDSALYFCASSAGGEAGSTDTQYFGPGTRLTVL.

This clonotype appeared many times. The chain links TRBV28 to TRBJ1-6; D gene unclear. V lost 2 bases to trimming and J lost 0 bases, with 8 bases between them. The CDR3 has 16 residues. The germline V gene has CDR1 MDHEN and CDR2 SYDVKM. This CDR3 reads CASSLPRSSYNSPLHF. The DNA for the CDR3 is TGTGCCAGCAGTTTACCCCGGAGCTCCTATAATTCACCCCTCCACTTT.

V gene TRBV4-2 combines with J gene TRBJ2-1, with 9 bases fitting TRBD2. Germline CDR1 reads LGHNA; CDR2 reads YNFKEQ. The CDR3 has 17 residues. J gave up 2 bases and V 0 bases, and 5 bases lay outside the gene matches. Here the CDR3 reads CASSQDNSGRPYNEQFF. The DNA for the CDR3 is TGTGCCAGCAGCCAAGATAATAGCGGGAGACCCTACAATGAGCAGTTCTTC.

The V call is TRBV7-9, the J call TRBJ1-1; D unresolved. Trimming removed 5 bases from V and 5 bases from J, with 9 bases in between. This CDR3 region has 12 residues. Germline V lookup: CDR1 SEHNR, CDR2 FQNEAQ (reference sequence). CDR3 region: CASSLFRTEAFF. CDR3 nucleotides: TGTGCCAGCAGCCTCTTTAGGACTGAAGCTTTCTTT.

This clonotype was counted ten times or more. V gene TRBV5-1 combines with J gene TRBJ1-2; a possible D gene is TRBD1 (5 bases). Trimming stripped 3 bases from V and 5 bases from J, with 11 bases between. CDR1 and CDR2 from the germline V gene are SGHRS and YFSETQ. This CDR3 contains 13 residues. CDR3 sequence: CASSYRFNYGYTF. The CDR3 DNA sequence: TGCGCCAGCAGCTACAGGTTCAATTATGGCTACACCTTC. Together with reference TRBV5-1 and TRBJ1-2, the CDR3 gives the full variable domain: KAGVTQTPRYLIKTRGQQVTLSCSPISGHRSVSWYQQTPGQGLQFLFEYFSETQRNKGNFPGRFSGRQFSNSRSEMNVSTLELGDSALYLCASSYRFNYGYTFGSGTRLTVV.

V usage is TRBV5-1 and J usage is TRBJ2-3; 13 positions agree with TRBD2. This CDR3 spans 18 amino acids. The trim removed 4 bases at V and 0 bases at J, leaving 8 bases unmatched. In germline, CDR1 is SGHRS, CDR2 YFSETQ. The CDR3 here is CASSPAPGLAGSTDTQYF. CDR3 in DNA: TGCGCCAGCAGCCCCGCCCCGGGACTAGCGGGAAGCACAGATACGCAGTATTTT.

The chain links TRBV3-1 to TRBJ2-5; the D is unclear. Germline V gives CDR1 LGHDT, CDR2 YNNKEL (reference sequence). Trimming pared 4 bases from V and 5 bases from J, leaving 8 bases between. The CDR3 is 12 residues long. The CDR3 sequence: CASSPPPETQYF. In nucleotides, the CDR3 is TGTGCCAGCAGCCCACCCCCGGAGACCCAGTACTTC.

The sample holds many counts of this clonotype. The chain has TRBV6-2 or TRBV6-3 and TRBJ1-1; D not resolved. V was pared by 2 bases and J by 0 bases, with 4 bases between. The CDR3 consists of 13 residues. CDR1 and CDR2 from the germline V gene are MNHEY and SVGEGT. CDR3 in DNA: TGTGCCAGCAGTTACACCCTGAACACTGAAGCTTTCTTT. Translated, it gives CASSYTLNTEAFF.

J is TRBJ1-3 and V is TRBV18; D not certain. The ends were cut back, 3 bases at V and 0 bases at J, with 12 bases in the middle. Germline lookup yields CDR1 KGHSH and CDR2 LQKENI. This CDR3 is built from 16 residues. The DNA for the CDR3 is TGTGCCAGCTCACCCACCACTGGTTACTCTGGAAACACCATATATTTT. It is translated as CASSPTTGYSGNTIYF.

This clonotype has a count of ten or more. The V gene is TRBV7-8, the J gene TRBJ2-3; 7 positions agree with TRBD2. Germline V lookup: CDR1 SGHVS, CDR2 FQNEAQ. The trim removed 5 bases at V and 0 bases at J, leaving 8 bases unmatched. The CDR3 is made up of 16 amino acids. The chain's CDR3 is CASSRTLARSTDTQYF. The CDR3 DNA is TGTGCCAGCAGCAGGACACTAGCGCGTAGCACAGATACGCAGTATTTT.

This clonotype has a single count. The chain recombines TRBV15 with TRBJ2-7, with D possibly being TRBD1 (6 bases). From germline, CDR1 is LNHNV and CDR2 YYDKDF (reference sequence). The V and J ends lost 5 bases and 7 bases respectively, with 18 bases between them. The CDR3 loop spans 14 amino acids. In nucleotides, the CDR3 is TGTGCCACCAGCCAACAGGGTATAGTGGAGGAGCAGTACTTC. Amino acids: CATSQQGIVEEQYF.

This clonotype has ten or more counts. The chain has TRBV2 and TRBJ2-1; 9 bases agree with TRBD1. With 7 bases clipped from V and 6 bases from J, the junction kept 4 bases outside the gene matches. Looked up from germline, CDR1 is SNHLY and CDR2 is FYNNEI. The CDR3 contains 13 residues. The CDR3 region has the DNA TGTGCCAGCAAGGGGACAGGGCGCAATGAGCAGTTCTTC. Protein product: CASKGTGRNEQFF.

There are a few counts of this clonotype. V usage is TRBV4-2 and J usage is TRBJ2-7; D unclear. The V and J ends lost 1 base and 2 bases respectively, with 6 bases between them. Looked up from germline, CDR1 is LGHNA and CDR2 is YNFKEQ. CDR3 size: 13 residues. The CDR3: CASSQAGPYEQYF. In nucleotides, the CDR3 is TGTGCCAGCAGCCAAGCCGGACCCTACGAGCAGTACTTC.

This clonotype was seen repeatedly, ten times or more. V gene TRBV5-6 combines with J gene TRBJ1-5; the D is unclear. V lost 0 bases and J lost 6, with 13 bases in between. Germline values: CDR1 SGHDT, CDR2 YYEEEE. This CDR3 comprises 15 residues. CDR3 residues: CASSLEEGVFQPQHF. DNA for the CDR3: TGTGCCAGCAGCTTGGAGGAGGGTGTATTTCAGCCCCAGCATTTT.

This clonotype came up many times. The chain couples TRBV11-1 to TRBJ1-1; D gene ambiguous. With 5 bases removed from V and 0 bases from J, the gap between germline ends came to 22 bases. The length of the CDR3 is 18 residues. The V gene's germline CDR1 is SGHAT and CDR2 FQDESV (reference sequence). CDR3 in DNA: TGTGCCAGCAGCGGGGTAGGGTCCCGGCGGATGATGAACACTGAAGCTTTCTTT. Amino acid sequence: CASSGVGSRRMMNTEAFF.

This clonotype was detected many times. The chain has TRBV20-1 and TRBJ2-1; D is possibly TRBD2 (5 bases). This CDR3 comprises 12 residues. The V gene's germline CDR1 is DFQATT and CDR2 SNEGSKA (reference sequence). The V gene lost 6 bases and the J gene lost 4 bases, with 10 bases spanning the gap. DNA of the CDR3: TGCAGTGCCCCACGGGGTTACAATGAGCAGTTCTTC. It translates to CSAPRGYNEQFF.

This clonotype was counted ten times or more. The rearrangement uses TRBV5-1 and TRBJ2-7; D remains ambiguous. From germline, CDR1 is SGHRS and CDR2 YFSETQ. V was trimmed by 2 bases and J by 4 bases, leaving 13 bases between them. This CDR3 spans 14 amino acids. This chain's CDR3 is CASSLTDRGYEQYF. For the CDR3, the DNA is TGCGCCAGCAGCTTAACGGACCGCGGTTACGAGCAGTACTTC.

The chain recombines TRBV27 with TRBJ2-7, with D possibly called TRBD1 or TRBD2 (6 bases each). CDR3 length: 13 amino acids. Trimming took 5 bases from V and 5 from J, leaving 13 bases between them. Germline V lookup: CDR1 MNHEY, CDR2 SMNVEV (reference sequence). The CDR3 sequence: CASSPRGPHEQYF. For the CDR3, the DNA is TGTGCCAGCAGTCCCCGGGGGCCCCACGAGCAGTACTTC.

This clonotype was seen many times. The V and J genes are TRBV27 and TRBJ1-2; D remains unclear. This CDR3 has 12 amino acids. Trimming removed 5 bases at V and 7 bases at J, with 11 bases between. Germline V gene sequence: CDR1 MNHEY, CDR2 SMNVEV (reference sequence). CDR3 region: CASSAGDRGYTF. CDR3 nucleotides: TGTGCCAGCAGTGCTGGGGATCGTGGCTACACCTTC.

This clonotype was observed many times. This chain joins TRBV28 and TRBJ1-5; 7 positions agree with TRBD1. CDR3 length equals 17 residues. Trimming removed 7 bases from V and 0 bases from J; junction bases left unmatched: 12. Germline CDR1 MDHEN, CDR2 SYDVKM. The CDR3 reads CASNWRDSIYSNQPQHF. CDR3 bases: TGTGCCAGCAACTGGCGGGACAGTATTTATAGCAATCAGCCCCAGCATTTT.

Ten or more counts support this clonotype. The chain uses TRBV6-5 and TRBJ1-1; D gene uncertain. The CDR3 is 12 amino acids. V dropped 6 bases and J dropped 4 bases, with 9 bases sitting between them. CDR1 is MNHEY, CDR2 SVGAGI, per germline. The CDR3 region has the DNA TGTGCCAGCAGCGCTATGGGCACTGAAGCTTTCTTT. Translating it yields CASSAMGTEAFF.

This clonotype was seen at least ten times. The chain has TRBV29-1 and TRBJ1-2; D is perhaps TRBD1 (5 bases). The CDR3 is 13 residues long. V was trimmed by 1 base and J by 3 bases, leaving 9 bases between them. Germline V lookup: CDR1 SQVTM, CDR2 ANQGSEA. The CDR3, as DNA: TGCAGCGTTGAAGGGGGGGGGGACTATGGCTACACCTTC. Amino acid sequence: CSVEGGGDYGYTF.